This entry describes one T cell receptor beta chain. The antigen is not known. Mouse gene names apply. This specimen comes from a study of CD8+ T cells in alopecia areata. Whole-study context: Skin from roughly 6-13-month-old C3H/HeJ graft donors with spontaneous alopecia went to roughly 6-10-week-old female C3H/HeJ mice.

Notes on the study in general: Lesional scalp, notably in alopecia totalis/universalis, had clonality above that of normal scalp. Clarity of TCR sharing across patients fell short of that in mice, possibly HLA-related. Sequence data from scalp samples additionally include resident alphabeta T cells of normal skin.

Cells from pooled cutaneous lymph nodes were sorted by CD4, CD8alpha, NKG2D, NKG2ACE and other markers. TCR sequencing used cDNA made by reverse transcription of extracted RNA. Only in-frame clones appear in the TCRdb table, and some are missing; sequencing was by immunoSEQ multiplex PCR. Recorded here are approximately 300,000 clones, none singletons. The clonotype originates from a C3H/HeJ mouse with alopecia areata. This strain's MHC haplotype is H2-k. Sample: CD4+ T cells sorted from a lymph node.

The sequenced CDR3 bases are TGTGCCTGGAGTCCGGGACTGGGGGGTTCCACCGGG. It translates to CAWSPGLGGSTG. The complete CDR3 reads CAWSPGLGGSTGQLYF. This chain joins TRBV31 and TRBJ2-2; 12 nucleotides agree with TRBD2. The read falls 4 residues short of the CDR3 end, and the missing part is taken from the germline J gene. CDR1 and CDR2 (germline): GKSSPN, SITVG. Losses at the gene ends were 1 base for V and 4 bases for J; bases not matched to a gene: 4. This CDR3 is 16 amino acids long. Filled out from reference TRBV31 and TRBJ2-2, the complete variable domain reads AQTIHQWPVAEIKAVGSPLSLGCTIKGKSSPNLYWYWQATGGTLQQLFYSITVGQVESVVQLNLSASRPKDDQFILSTEKLLLSHSGFYLCAWSPGLGGSTGQLYFGEGSKLTVL.